This passage covers 15 T cell receptor beta chains from one sample sequenced in a study of Ad26.COV2.S vaccination and SARS-CoV-2 variants. Documented treatment: about 20 received Ad26.COV2.S at low or high dose, single or two shots; about five received placebo; per-sample allocation not given. Collection of samples fell on day 63 after the first vaccine or placebo injection. Measured with immunoSEQ multiplex PCR; TCRdb has only the in-frame clones, and not every one. This sample has about 400,000 clones, with approximately 86% found just once. Source: peripheral blood, taken in a trial of Ad26.COV2.S vaccine versus placebo. The receptor source for this set is a person between 18 and 65 years old who received the Ad26.COV2.S COVID-19 vaccine or a placebo.

The chain links TRBV6-5 to TRBJ1-5, with D tentatively TRBD1 (5 bases). Germline V CDR1 and CDR2: MNHEY, SVGAGI. This CDR3 spans 15 amino acids. The V end lost 0 bases, the J end lost 2 bases, and 8 bases lay between the germline ends. CDR3 in DNA: TGTGCCAGCAGTTACTCCAGGGCGGGCAATCAGCCCCAGCATTTT. This gives the protein CASSYSRAGNQPQHF.

The V and J genes are TRBV7-2 and TRBJ2-1; D not certain. The CDR3 runs 14 residues. Germline-derived CDR1 and CDR2 are SGHTA and FQGNSA. The germline V and J ends were trimmed by 2 bases and 10 bases, with 15 bases remaining between them. The CDR3 DNA is TGTGCCAGCAGCTTATTAACGCGGAGCCCAGAGCAGTTCTTC. Translating it yields CASSLLTRSPEQFF.

V is TRBV5-1 and J is TRBJ2-5; 9 bases are shared with TRBD2. Germline V gene sequence: CDR1 SGHRS, CDR2 YFSETQ. The ends lost 0 bases at V and 5 bases at J; junction bases unmatched: 8. This CDR3 has 16 residues. CDR3 coding DNA: TGCGCCAGCAGCTTGGCTCTAGCGGGGTTTTGGGAGACCCAGTACTTC. It yields the protein CASSLALAGFWETQYF.

The chain employs TRBV4-1 and TRBJ2-3; weak D call: TRBD2 (7 bases). Germline lookup yields CDR1 MGHRA and CDR2 YSYEKL. The CDR3 contains 16 residues. The V gene lost 0 bases and the J gene lost 4 bases, with 14 bases spanning the gap. The CDR3 nucleotides read TGCGCCAGCAGCCAAGATAGGGGGGGCGACGCAGATACGCAGTATTTT. Translated: CASSQDRGGDADTQYF.

The chain has TRBV7-8 and TRBJ2-7; tentatively, D is TRBD1 (7 bases). Trimming took 5 bases from V and 4 from J, leaving 12 bases between them. The CDR3 length is 13 residues. Per germline, CDR1 SGHVS and CDR2 FQNEAQ. CDR3 sequence: CASSPRDRYEQYF. Here the CDR3 DNA reads TGTGCCAGCAGCCCGCGGGACAGATACGAGCAGTACTTC.

The V gene is TRBV7-2, the J gene TRBJ1-6; possible D gene TRBD1, 5 bases. Trimming cost V 5 bases and J 0 bases, with 17 bases left between them. Per the germline V gene, CDR1 is SGHTA and CDR2 is FQGNSA. The length of the CDR3 is 18 residues. CDR3: CASSPGTTPYSYNSPLHF. The CDR3 DNA reads as TGTGCCAGCAGCCCCGGGACGACACCCTACTCCTATAATTCACCCCTCCACTTT.

The gene calls are TRBV27 and TRBJ2-1; 15 positions match TRBD2. V trimming: 5 bases; J trimming: 0 bases; junction bases outside the gene matches: 11. The CDR3 covers 20 residues. Germline V gives CDR1 MNHEY, CDR2 SMNVEV (reference sequence). CDR3 protein: CASSPSHGLAGGYSYNEQFF. CDR3 nucleotide sequence: TGTGCCAGCAGTCCATCTCACGGACTAGCGGGGGGGTACTCCTACAATGAGCAGTTCTTC.

This clone was picked up one time. The chain joins TRBV5-1 to TRBJ1-5; D is undetermined. Germline CDR1 reads SGHRS; CDR2 reads YFSETQ. CDR3 size: 13 residues. The V end was cut by 0 bases, the J end by 0 bases, with 1 base between. CDR3 in amino acids: CASSLDSNQPQHF. Written as DNA, the CDR3 is TGCGCCAGCAGCTTGGATAGCAATCAGCCCCAGCATTTT.

The chain combines TRBV3-1 (or the pseudogene TRBV3-2) with TRBJ2-7; D not resolved. Germline V gives CDR1 LGHDT, CDR2 YNNKEL (reference sequence). CDR3 length: 12 amino acids. Trimming left V 6 bases short and J 6 bases short, with 12 bases between. The DNA of the CDR3 is TGTGCCAGCAGTATGAATCAGCGCGAGCAGTACTTC. Its protein product is CASSMNQREQYF.

The chain employs TRBV4-1 and TRBJ2-2; D is ambiguous. V was trimmed by 2 bases and J by 6 bases, leaving 4 bases between them. Germline V gene data show CDR1 as MGHRA and CDR2 as YSYEKL. This CDR3 is 12 amino acids long. CDR3 DNA sequence: TGCGCCAGCAGCCAACTAGCCGGGGAGCTGTTTTTT. Its protein product is CASSQLAGELFF.

This clone was observed once. The rearrangement joins TRBV18 to TRBJ2-2, with 10 bases lining up with TRBD2. The CDR3 spans 17 residues. V dropped 1 base and J dropped 6; count of bases not matched to a gene: 8. Looked up from germline, CDR1 is KGHSH and CDR2 is LQKENI. The CDR3 sequence: CASSPRASGGASGELFF. The DNA of the CDR3 is TGTGCCAGCTCACCACGTGCAAGCGGGGGGGCCTCCGGGGAGCTGTTTTTT.

The CDR3 sequence is CASSKHTGFAEAFF. The DNA for the CDR3 is TGTGCCAGCAGCAAACATACAGGGTTCGCTGAAGCTTTCTTT. The chain employs TRBV21-1 and TRBJ1-1; the table gives TRBD1 as D, unverified against the DNA. TRBV21-1 constitutes a pseudogene. CDR3 length: 14 residues.

The chain is built from TRBV5-5 and TRBJ2-5, with 10 bases aligning to TRBD2. The CDR3 extends over 15 amino acids. The V gene's germline CDR1 is SGHKS and CDR2 YYEKEE (reference sequence). After removal of 5 bases from V and 4 bases from J, the junction contained 8 bases not matched to a gene. CDR3 in DNA: TGTGCCAGCAGTCGGAGCGGGGGGGCCGGAGAGACCCAGTACTTC. It yields the protein CASSRSGGAGETQYF.

The chain links TRBV4-1 to TRBJ2-7; TRBD2 matches 10 bases. Per the germline V gene, CDR1 is MGHRA and CDR2 is YSYEKL. V shed 1 base, J shed 1 base, and the junction held 4 bases outside the gene matches. The CDR3 covers 16 residues. Here the CDR3 DNA reads TGCGCCAGCAGCCAAGGGTTTAGCGGGGGGTCCTACGAGCAGTACTTC. The encoded protein is CASSQGFSGGSYEQYF.

The rearrangement links TRBV7-2 to TRBJ2-1; TRBD2 agrees at 8 bases. Losses at the gene ends were 2 bases for V and 6 bases for J; bases not matched to a gene: 6. Germline V CDR1 and CDR2: SGHTA, FQGNSA. The CDR3 has 15 residues. CDR3 in DNA: TGTGCCAGCAGCTTAAGCGGGGGAGCCTTCAATGAGCAGTTCTTC. It specifies CASSLSGGAFNEQFF.